The rows below give T cell receptor beta chains drawn from one sample of a study of T-cell reconstitution after alpha-beta-depleted transplantation in children. TCRdb re-derived calls from the PCR reads in MiXCR, one entry per CDR3 protein. The data show about 470,000 distinct CDR3 sequences, roughly 43% seen once. Sequenced here: PBMCs, sampled before TCRalphabeta/CD19-depleted stem cell transplant. These receptors originate from a girl aged 2-10 years with aplastic anemia, due to receive a stem cell transplant. CDR3s include the opening cysteine and the closing phenylalanine or tryptophan. The order of the fields is V gene, clone size, J gene, D gene, CDR3 DNA, CDR3 protein. The D gene is left open where the match is weak. Expanded clones are given a class, and other clones once, few, many or no size at all.

v_call: TRBV14
clone_size: .
j_call: TRBJ1-1
d_call: .
cdr3_nt: TGTGCCAGCAGCCCTTCTTATAACGGACAGAACACTGAAGCTTTCTTT
cdr3_aa: CASSPSYNGQNTEAFF

v_call: TRBV25-1
clone_size: many
j_call: TRBJ1-1
d_call: .
cdr3_nt: TGTGCCAGCAGTGATAGGCCGAACACTGAAGCTTTCTTT
cdr3_aa: CASSDRPNTEAFF

v_call: TRBV7-7
clone_size: .
j_call: TRBJ2-5
d_call: .
cdr3_nt: TGTGCCAGCTCTGCCCGCTGGGAGCAAGAGACCCAGTACTTC
cdr3_aa: CASSARWEQETQYF

v_call: TRBV11-2
clone_size: .
j_call: TRBJ2-1
d_call: .
cdr3_nt: TGTGCCAGCAGCTTAGTCAACTACAATGAGCAGTTCTTC
cdr3_aa: CASSLVNYNEQFF

v_call: TRBV10-3
clone_size: .
j_call: TRBJ2-3
d_call: TRBD1
cdr3_nt: TGTGCCATCAGTGAACAGGGGCGTAGCACAGATACGCAGTATTTT
cdr3_aa: CAISEQGRSTDTQYF

v_call: TRBV20-1
clone_size: .
j_call: TRBJ1-1
d_call: .
cdr3_nt: TGCAGCGTGCCCCGGGGACACAACCCTGAAGCTTTCTTT
cdr3_aa: CSVPRGHNPEAFF

v_call: TRBV6-6
clone_size: .
j_call: TRBJ2-7
d_call: .
cdr3_nt: TGTGCCAGCAGCCCCAAAGCCTACGAGCAGTACTTC
cdr3_aa: CASSPKAYEQYF

v_call: TRBV20-1
clone_size: .
j_call: TRBJ2-1
d_call: .
cdr3_nt: TGCAGTGCGGTTTTCAATGAGCAGTTCTTC
cdr3_aa: CSAVFNEQFF

v_call: TRBV12-3/TRBV12-4
clone_size: .
j_call: TRBJ1-5
d_call: TRBD1
cdr3_nt: TGTGCCAGCAGAAGACAGGGATTTAGCAATCAGCCCCAGCATTTT
cdr3_aa: CASRRQGFSNQPQHF

v_call: TRBV5-1
clone_size: many
j_call: TRBJ1-3
d_call: .
cdr3_nt: TGCGCCAGCAGCTTGGGCGTCCAAAATGGAAACACCATATATTTT
cdr3_aa: CASSLGVQNGNTIYF

v_call: TRBV5-1
clone_size: .
j_call: TRBJ1-6
d_call: TRBD1
cdr3_nt: TGCGCCAGCGCCCCCGTTGAGGACAGGAAGAATTCACCCCTCCACTTT
cdr3_aa: CASAPVEDRKNSPLHF

v_call: TRBV3-1
clone_size: many
j_call: TRBJ2-7
d_call: .
cdr3_nt: TGTGCCAGTAGTCAGGACCGCTACGAGCAGTACTTC
cdr3_aa: CASSQDRYEQYF

v_call: TRBV9
clone_size: .
j_call: TRBJ2-3
d_call: .
cdr3_nt: TGTGCCAGCAGCGCCCACTCGGATACGCAGTATTTT
cdr3_aa: CASSAHSDTQYF

v_call: TRBV5-6
clone_size: .
j_call: TRBJ2-5
d_call: TRBD2
cdr3_nt: TGTGCCAGCAGCTCTAGCGGTTACCAAGAGACCCAGTACTTC
cdr3_aa: CASSSSGYQETQYF

v_call: TRBV29-1
clone_size: .
j_call: TRBJ2-1
d_call: .
cdr3_nt: TGCAGCGCTCGAAGGCGCAATGAGCAGTTCTTC
cdr3_aa: CSARRRNEQFF

v_call: TRBV4-3
clone_size: few
j_call: TRBJ2-1
d_call: TRBD2
cdr3_nt: TGCGCCAGCAGCCAAGCCCCAGCGGGAAGCTACAATGAGCAGTTCTTC
cdr3_aa: CASSQAPAGSYNEQFF

v_call: TRBV5-1
clone_size: .
j_call: TRBJ2-7
d_call: .
cdr3_nt: TGCGCCAGCAGCGGGCCAGGGCCGTACGAGCAGTACTTC
cdr3_aa: CASSGPGPYEQYF

v_call: TRBV21-1
clone_size: .
j_call: TRBJ2-2
d_call: .
cdr3_nt: TGTGCCAGCAGCAAACTTTGGGGGGAGCTGTTTTTT
cdr3_aa: CASSKLWGELFF

v_call: TRBV20-1
clone_size: .
j_call: TRBJ2-1
d_call: .
cdr3_nt: TGCAGTGCTAGACGGGTCGGGTCCTACAATGAGCAGTTCTTC
cdr3_aa: CSARRVGSYNEQFF

v_call: TRBV6-5
clone_size: few
j_call: TRBJ2-1
d_call: TRBD2
cdr3_nt: TGTGCCAGCAGTTACTCGACTTCTGCGGGAGTCGCGGGGAATGAGCAGTTCTTC
cdr3_aa: CASSYSTSAGVAGNEQFF

v_call: TRBV20-1
clone_size: few
j_call: TRBJ1-2
d_call: TRBD1
cdr3_nt: TGCAGTGCTCCCAAACCAACAGGGGGCAGTAAGGTCGATGGCTACACCTTC
cdr3_aa: CSAPKPTGGSKVDGYTF

v_call: TRBV7-3
clone_size: .
j_call: TRBJ1-5
d_call: .
cdr3_nt: TGTGCCAGCAGCCTCGGGCCGTATCAGCCCCAGCATTTT
cdr3_aa: CASSLGPYQPQHF

v_call: TRBV10-3
clone_size: .
j_call: TRBJ2-3
d_call: TRBD2
cdr3_nt: TGTGCCATCAGTGCTCTAGCGGGAGGGTCAGATACGCAGTATTTT
cdr3_aa: CAISALAGGSDTQYF

v_call: TRBV7-3
clone_size: many
j_call: TRBJ2-7
d_call: .
cdr3_nt: TGTGCCAGCAGTTCTCCAGACTTTTACGAGCAGTACTTC
cdr3_aa: CASSSPDFYEQYF

v_call: TRBV6-1
clone_size: many
j_call: TRBJ1-1
d_call: .
cdr3_nt: TGTGCCAGCAGTCATGACAGGATGAACACTGAAGCTTTCTTT
cdr3_aa: CASSHDRMNTEAFF

v_call: TRBV28
clone_size: few
j_call: TRBJ1-2
d_call: .
cdr3_nt: TGTGCCAGCAGTTTACCAAGTGGCTACACCTTC
cdr3_aa: CASSLPSGYTF

v_call: TRBV11-2
clone_size: once
j_call: TRBJ2-1
d_call: TRBD1
cdr3_nt: TGTGCCAGCAGCTTAGATCAGGGGGCGCTAAGTGAGCAGTTCTTC
cdr3_aa: CASSLDQGALSEQFF

v_call: TRBV20-1
clone_size: .
j_call: TRBJ1-1
d_call: .
cdr3_nt: TGCAGTGGGGGCGGCGTCACTGAAGCTTTCTTT
cdr3_aa: CSGGGVTEAFF

v_call: TRBV7-2
clone_size: few
j_call: TRBJ2-1
d_call: .
cdr3_nt: TGTGCCAGCAGCTTAAAAGCGGACACCTACAATGAGCAGTTCTTC
cdr3_aa: CASSLKADTYNEQFF

v_call: TRBV15
clone_size: .
j_call: TRBJ2-3
d_call: TRBD2
cdr3_nt: TGTGCCACCAGCGGATTACCCCCGGCGGGAGGGCTCACAGATACGCAGTATTTT
cdr3_aa: CATSGLPPAGGLTDTQYF

v_call: TRBV28
clone_size: .
j_call: TRBJ2-5
d_call: TRBD1
cdr3_nt: TGTGCCAGCAGTAACAGGGGGGAGACCCAGTACTTC
cdr3_aa: CASSNRGETQYF

v_call: TRBV5-6
clone_size: few
j_call: TRBJ2-1
d_call: .
cdr3_nt: TGTGCCAGCAGCTCGGGGGCGGGGAATGAGCAGTTCTTC
cdr3_aa: CASSSGAGNEQFF

v_call: TRBV12-3/TRBV12-4
clone_size: many
j_call: TRBJ2-1
d_call: TRBD2
cdr3_nt: TGTGCCAGCCAAGGACTAGCGGACAATGAGCAGTTCTTC
cdr3_aa: CASQGLADNEQFF

v_call: TRBV27
clone_size: .
j_call: TRBJ2-1
d_call: TRBD2
cdr3_nt: TGTGCCAGCAGTTTACCCGGGACTAGCGTCTACAATGAGCAGTTCTTC
cdr3_aa: CASSLPGTSVYNEQFF

v_call: TRBV4-3
clone_size: .
j_call: TRBJ2-1
d_call: TRBD2
cdr3_nt: TGCGCCAGCAGCCAAGAGCGGACTAGCGGGAGGATCGATGAGCAGTTCTTC
cdr3_aa: CASSQERTSGRIDEQFF

v_call: TRBV27
clone_size: .
j_call: TRBJ2-7
d_call: TRBD2
cdr3_nt: TGTGCCAGCAGTACACAGCGGGGGGGCCGCGACGAGCAGTACTTC
cdr3_aa: CASSTQRGGRDEQYF

v_call: TRBV7-2
clone_size: .
j_call: TRBJ2-3
d_call: TRBD2
cdr3_nt: TGTGCCAGCCGTCTTGCGGGAGCAGGGTTTACAGATACGCAGTATTTT
cdr3_aa: CASRLAGAGFTDTQYF

v_call: TRBV11-1
clone_size: few
j_call: TRBJ1-5
d_call: .
cdr3_nt: TGTGCCAGCAGCTTAGCGGCGTGGGGACCCGGAGGTTTTAGCAATCAGCCCCAGCATTTT
cdr3_aa: CASSLAAWGPGGFSNQPQHF

v_call: TRBV20-1
clone_size: .
j_call: TRBJ1-1
d_call: .
cdr3_nt: TGCAGTGCTCTACTGGACAGATTGACTGAAGCTTTCTTT
cdr3_aa: CSALLDRLTEAFF

v_call: TRBV20-1
clone_size: many
j_call: TRBJ2-1
d_call: .
cdr3_nt: TGCAGTGCTGCGATGGTGGCCTACCTCGCCTACAATGAGCAGTTCTTC
cdr3_aa: CSAAMVAYLAYNEQFF

v_call: TRBV5-6
clone_size: few
j_call: TRBJ2-7
d_call: .
cdr3_nt: TGTGCCAGCAGCTTGGAGTACCAACTATACGAGCAGTACTTC
cdr3_aa: CASSLEYQLYEQYF

v_call: TRBV7-3
clone_size: many
j_call: TRBJ2-1
d_call: .
cdr3_nt: TGTGCCAGCAGCTTAACGGGGACCGACAATGAGCAGTTCTTC
cdr3_aa: CASSLTGTDNEQFF

v_call: TRBV10-3
clone_size: .
j_call: TRBJ2-2
d_call: TRBD2
cdr3_nt: TGTGCCATCGGGGCTAGCGGGCCCGGGGAGCTGTTTTTT
cdr3_aa: CAIGASGPGELFF

v_call: TRBV27
clone_size: .
j_call: TRBJ2-3
d_call: .
cdr3_nt: TGTGCCAGCAGTTTTGAGGGAAGCACAGATACGCAGTATTTT
cdr3_aa: CASSFEGSTDTQYF

v_call: TRBV7-9
clone_size: .
j_call: TRBJ2-1
d_call: .
cdr3_nt: TGTGCCAGCAGCTCGGAGACAGGCAGGGTTGATGAGCAGTTCTTC
cdr3_aa: CASSSETGRVDEQFF

v_call: TRBV9
clone_size: .
j_call: TRBJ2-1
d_call: TRBD1
cdr3_nt: TGTGCCAGCAGCCCCAGAGAAGGGGGCGCTTACAATGAGCAGTTCTTC
cdr3_aa: CASSPREGGAYNEQFF

v_call: TRBV20-1
clone_size: .
j_call: TRBJ1-1
d_call: .
cdr3_nt: TGCAGTGCTAGGGGTCAGGAGAACACTGAAGCTTTCTTT
cdr3_aa: CSARGQENTEAFF